The 18 T cell receptor beta chains reported below all come from one sample, sequenced in a study of immune cell composition in non-small cell lung cancer (dated 2017 in TCRdb). Libraries were prepared through the immunoSEQ multiplex PCR assay. TCRdb mirrors the immuneACCESS table, restricted to in-frame sequences. Some clones are absent from its copies; in checked studies, under half trace to an unresolved V gene, and the reason for the others is unknown. The sample table shows under 2,500 clones, and approximately 70% are seen once. About a sixth of the sample is held by the ten biggest clonotypes. Normal lung samples came from the same patient and were non-adjacent lung tissue collected as far from the tumour as possible, with a minimum distance of 3 cm. Sequencing was carried out using non-adjacent lung tissue. The receptors were gathered from a human donor with non-small cell lung cancer.

There are a few counts of this clone. The chain is built from TRBV6-5 and TRBJ1-5; tentative D call: TRBD1 (5 bases). Germline-derived CDR1 and CDR2 are MNHEY and SVGAGI. V was pared by 8 bases and J by 5 bases, with 10 bases between. This CDR3 spans 12 amino acids. As DNA, the CDR3 is TGTGCCAGCTTGGGACTATATCAGCCCCAGCATTTT. It specifies CASLGLYQPQHF.

The V gene is TRBV19, the J gene TRBJ2-2; 7 bases line up with TRBD1. The V gene end was trimmed by 6 bases and the J gene end by 0 bases; junction bases not matched to a gene: 1. Germline V gene data show CDR1 as LNHDA and CDR2 as SQIVND (reference sequence). The CDR3 has 14 residues. CDR3 region: CASRDRTNTGELFF. The CDR3 coding sequence is TGTGCCAGTAGGGACAGGACGAACACCGGGGAGCTGTTTTTT.

The chain carries TRBV6-6 and TRBJ1-1; TRBD1 matches at 8 bases. This CDR3 is built from 15 residues. In germline, CDR1 is MNHNY, CDR2 SVGAGI (reference sequence). V lost 6 bases, J lost 5 bases, and 11 bases stayed unmatched. CDR3: CASRDNRGSWTEAFF. The CDR3 bases are TGTGCCAGCAGAGACAACAGGGGGAGTTGGACTGAAGCTTTCTTT.

The chain has TRBV2 and TRBJ2-3; 8 nucleotides line up with TRBD1. The ends lost 4 bases at V and 0 bases at J; junction bases unmatched: 3. CDR1 is SNHLY and CDR2 is FYNNEI in the germline V gene. The CDR3 runs to 15 residues. CDR3 region: CASSGRTGSTDTQYF. CDR3 DNA sequence: TGTGCCAGCAGTGGCCGGACAGGGAGCACAGATACGCAGTATTTT. The full variable domain, its missing parts supplied by reference TRBV2 and TRBJ2-3, is EPEVTQTPSHQVTQMGQEVILRCVPISNHLYFYWYRQILGQKVEFLVSFYNNEISEKSEIFDDQFSVERPDGSNFTLKIRSTKLEDSAMYFCASSGRTGSTDTQYFGPGTRLTVL.

The gene calls are TRBV7-8 and TRBJ1-4, with D uncertain. Trimming took 5 bases from V and 7 from J, leaving 14 bases between them. This CDR3 contains 14 residues. Germline V gene sequence: CDR1 SGHVS, CDR2 FQNEAQ. Here the CDR3 reads CASSPRGKSEKLFF. The CDR3 DNA reads as TGTGCCAGCAGCCCGCGAGGGAAAAGTGAAAAACTGTTTTTT.

The chain joins TRBV9 to TRBJ2-3; 8 nucleotides match TRBD2. The length of the CDR3 is 15 residues. J was trimmed by 2 bases and V by 1 base; bases with no gene match: 3. Germline assignment: CDR1 SGDLS and CDR2 YYNGEE. The CDR3 reads CASSVLAGPTDTQYF. DNA of the CDR3: TGTGCCAGCAGCGTATTAGCGGGACCCACAGATACGCAGTATTTT.

The genes are TRBV7-2 and TRBJ1-2, with D possibly being TRBD1 (6 bases). The CDR3 spans 15 residues. Germline CDR1 SGHTA, CDR2 FQGNSA. V was shortened by 5 bases and J by 2 bases, with 15 bases between the two germline ends. DNA for the CDR3: TGTGCCAGCAGCCTAAACCGGGACATGAACTATGGCTACACCTTC. This translates into CASSLNRDMNYGYTF.

V usage is TRBV9 and J usage is TRBJ1-1; no clear D. Deletions cut 0 bases from V and 6 bases from J, with 9 bases between. CDR1 and CDR2 (germline): SGDLS, YYNGEE. The CDR3 runs to 13 residues. CDR3 sequence: CASSVGGWAEAFF. The CDR3 DNA follows: TGTGCCAGCAGCGTAGGAGGGTGGGCTGAAGCTTTCTTT.

This clone was counted between two and nine times. The chain is built from TRBV27 and TRBJ2-7; a possible D gene is TRBD1 (6 bases). V dropped 6 bases and J dropped 2 bases, with 17 bases sitting between them. This CDR3 comprises 15 residues. The germline V gene encodes CDR1 MNHEY and CDR2 SMNVEV (reference sequence). The CDR3 loop reads CASRARPDRTYEQYF. CDR3 bases: TGTGCCAGCAGAGCCCGCCCGGACAGAACCTACGAGCAGTACTTC.

The CDR3 region is CASGGWDPIAGGMNEQFF. CDR3 bases: TGTGCCAGCGGAGGTTGGGATCCCATAGCGGGGGGGATGAATGAGCAGTTCTTC. V is TRBV2 and J is TRBJ2-1; 11 bases line up with TRBD2. CDR3 length: 18 residues. The junction had 19 bases not matched to a gene; V was cut back by 8 bases and J by 7 bases. CDR1 is SNHLY and CDR2 is FYNNEI in the germline V gene.

This clone rates as large. The J gene is TRBJ2-7, the V gene TRBV2, with 7 bases aligning to TRBD1. Germline V CDR1 and CDR2: SNHLY, FYNNEI. The V and J ends lost 6 bases and 2 bases, in that order; junction bases with no gene match: 7. The CDR3 extends over 14 amino acids. The CDR3 is CASRSEGATYEQYF. The CDR3 DNA follows: TGTGCCAGCAGGTCTGAGGGGGCAACCTACGAGCAGTACTTC.

The chain combines TRBV7-2 with TRBJ2-1, with TRBD1 matching over 8 bases. The CDR3 has 15 amino acids. The V gene end was trimmed by 5 bases and the J gene end by 6 bases; junction bases not matched to a gene: 9. Germline V gene lookup returns CDR1 SGHTA and CDR2 FQGNSA. The CDR3 region is CASSLQGAVVNEQFF. The CDR3 bases are TGTGCCAGCAGCCTCCAGGGGGCCGTGGTCAATGAGCAGTTCTTC. The variable domain in full, with the rest retrieved from reference TRBV7-2 and TRBJ2-1, is GAGVSQSPSNKVTEKGKDVELRCDPISGHTALYWYRQSLGQGLEFLIYFQGNSAPDKSGLPSDRFSAERTGGSVSTLTIQRTQQEDSAVYLCASSLQGAVVNEQFFGPGTRLTVL.

This clone was found a few times. V usage is TRBV5-4 and J usage is TRBJ1-5; D is undetermined. This CDR3 contains 12 residues. Germline V gene lookup returns CDR1 SGHNT and CDR2 YYREEE (reference sequence). V gave up 0 bases and J gave up 7 bases, with 5 bases separating them. The CDR3 nucleotides are TGTGCCAGCAGCTTGGCCGGGCAGCCCCAGCATTTT. Translated, it gives CASSLAGQPQHF.

The chain links TRBV10-3 to TRBJ1-5; 8 positions match TRBD1. The CDR3 totals 15 residues. The V segment lost 10 bases and the J segment 2 bases; nucleotides outside the gene matches: 10. Germline V gives CDR1 ENHRY, CDR2 SYGVKD. The CDR3 DNA reads as TGTGCCAGCACCTACAGGGGGGAGGGCAATCAGCCCCAGCATTTT. Its protein is CASTYRGEGNQPQHF.

The CDR3 reads CASSVRLAGGRNTGELFF. For the CDR3, the DNA is TGTGCCAGCAGCGTAAGACTAGCGGGGGGGCGTAACACCGGGGAGCTGTTTTTT. The rearrangement joins TRBV9 to TRBJ2-2; 14 nucleotides agree with TRBD2. V trimming: 1 base; J trimming: 2 bases; junction bases outside the gene matches: 4. This CDR3 comprises 18 residues. Germline V gene lookup returns CDR1 SGDLS and CDR2 YYNGEE. Filled out from reference TRBV9 and TRBJ2-2, the complete variable domain reads DSGVTQTPKHLITATGQRVTLRCSPRSGDLSVYWYQQSLDQGLQFLIQYYNGEERAKGNILERFSAQQFPDLHSELNLSSLELGDSALYFCASSVRLAGGRNTGELFFGEGSRLTVL.

The chain carries TRBV10-3 and TRBJ2-1; 8 nucleotides align to TRBD2. The germline V gene encodes CDR1 ENHRY and CDR2 SYGVKD. This CDR3 contains 14 residues. Trimming cost V 5 bases and J 9 bases; bases outside gene matches: 9. CDR3 protein: CAISPGLSGVEQFF. The CDR3 coding sequence is TGTGCCATCAGTCCCGGGCTTAGCGGGGTTGAGCAGTTCTTC.

This chain links TRBV7-8 with TRBJ1-1, with D tentatively TRBD1 (5 bases). This CDR3 has 17 residues. Germline CDR1 and CDR2: SGHVS and FQNEAQ. The V end lost 0 bases, the J end lost 0 bases, and 14 bases lay between the germline ends. The CDR3 is CASSLAPRRGMNTEAFF. The CDR3 DNA reads TGTGCCAGCAGCTTAGCCCCGCGGAGGGGAATGAACACTGAAGCTTTCTTT.

This clone is medium-sized. The chain recombines TRBV4-1 with TRBJ1-3; 11 positions match TRBD1. Germline CDR1 and CDR2: MGHRA and YSYEKL. The V gene end was trimmed by 0 bases and the J gene end by 0 bases; junction bases not matched to a gene: 13. This CDR3 spans 21 amino acids. The CDR3 protein is CASSQELGTGGFFGSGNTIYF. The CDR3 DNA reads TGCGCCAGCAGCCAAGAGTTGGGGACAGGGGGTTTCTTTGGCTCTGGAAACACCATATATTTT.